The present T cell receptor beta chain was sequenced within a study of blood T cell repertoires in COVID-19. Whole-study context: The United States, Italy and Spain provided the acute and convalescent COVID-19 samples.

Enrolment of Seattle patients took place during active infection, and they were followed longitudinally. Only in-frame clones appear in the TCRdb table, and some are missing; sequencing was by immunoSEQ multiplex PCR. Counted here are roughly 480,000 clones, approximately 92% occurring once; the ten biggest clones make up around 0.95%. V lost 7 bases and J lost 3, with 18 bases in between. Germline V gene sequence: CDR1 LNHDA, CDR2 SQIVND (reference sequence). This CDR3 has 15 amino acids. This sequence originates from a man aged 18 to 29 with COVID-19, enrolled during active disease. Source material: peripheral blood. The rearrangement joins TRBV19 to TRBJ1-2, with TRBD1 as a possible D gene (6 bases). The CDR3 DNA follows: TGTGCCAGTAAGAAAGGACAGACTCCGGACTATGGCTACACCTTC. Its protein is CASKKGQTPDYGYTF.